This T cell receptor beta chain was sequenced for a study of long-term antiretroviral therapy in people with HIV. V lost 1 base to trimming and J lost 4 bases, with 13 bases between them. CDR3 length equals 15 residues. Germline lookup yields CDR1 LNHDA and CDR2 SQIVND (reference sequence). Researchers ran immunoSEQ v3.0 at survey level. Here immunoSEQ multiplex PCR was the method, and the copy in TCRdb shows in-frame clones only, minus some. The sample includes some 22,000 clones, around 85% of them seen just once. This chain uses TRBV19 with TRBJ1-2; D unclear. The specimen comprised unsorted PBMCs, sampled roughly 4 years after starting antiretroviral therapy. The receptor comes from a young man with HIV. CDR3 residues: CASSIGTESGYGYTF. The CDR3 DNA follows: TGTGCCAGTAGTATAGGTACGGAGTCGGGCTATGGCTACACCTTC.